This entry lists 10 T cell receptor beta chains sequenced from one sample in a study of cytomegalovirus exposure and HLA in healthy donors. PCR involved 60 Vbeta and 13 Jbeta primers. Clones were sequenced by immunoSEQ multiplex PCR, and TCRdb holds only the in-frame ones, with some missing. This table has 200,000 to 250,000 clones, over 65% appearing once. The material sequenced was PBMCs. The receptor set was obtained from a man younger than 35 in good health and CMV-seronegative.

The J gene is TRBJ2-1, the V gene TRBV5-1, with TRBD1 matching 8 bases. There are 17 residues in the CDR3. With V trimmed by 6 bases and J by 6 bases, 17 bases remained unmatched. Germline V gene sequence: CDR1 SGHRS, CDR2 YFSETQ. The CDR3 nucleotides read TGCGCCAGCAACCTCCCACAGGGGGGCGCCGCGGTCAATGAGCAGTTCTTC. Amino acid sequence: CASNLPQGGAAVNEQFF.

This rearrangement joins TRBV2 to TRBJ2-7; 7 nucleotides align to TRBD1. The CDR3 runs to 14 residues. The ends lost 4 bases at V and 4 bases at J; junction bases unmatched: 7. Germline V lookup: CDR1 SNHLY, CDR2 FYNNEI. The CDR3 nucleotides are TGTGCCAGCAGTGCGGCAGGGGGATTATACGAGCAGTACTTC. Translated: CASSAAGGLYEQYF. Variable domain in full (rest from reference TRBV2 and TRBJ2-7): EPEVTQTPSHQVTQMGQEVILRCVPISNHLYFYWYRQILGQKVEFLVSFYNNEISEKSEIFDDQFSVERPDGSNFTLKIRSTKLEDSAMYFCASSAAGGLYEQYFGPGTRLTVT.

CDR3 nucleotide sequence: TGCAGCGTAACAGGGCCCACTAATGAAAAACTGTTTTTT. It translates to CSVTGPTNEKLFF. This rearrangement joins TRBV29-1 to TRBJ1-4, with D possibly matching TRBD1 (6 bases). There are 13 residues in the CDR3. In germline, CDR1 is SQVTM, CDR2 ANQGSEA. The V gene lost 6 bases and the J gene lost 2 bases, with 10 bases spanning the gap. The whole variable domain, filled in from reference TRBV29-1 and TRBJ1-4, reads SAVISQKPSRDICQRGTSLTIQCQVDSQVTMMFWYRQQPGQSLTLIATANQGSEATYESGFVIDKFPISRPNLTFSTLTVSNMSPEDSSIYLCSVTGPTNEKLFFGSGTQLSVL.

The chain combines TRBV2 with TRBJ1-5, with no clear D. This CDR3 is built from 14 residues. In germline, CDR1 is SNHLY, CDR2 FYNNEI. The V and J ends lost 4 bases and 6 bases respectively, with 13 bases between them. The CDR3: CASSAFSESQPQHF. In DNA form, the CDR3 reads TGTGCCAGCAGTGCATTTAGCGAGAGTCAGCCCCAGCATTTT.

The J gene is TRBJ2-7, the V gene TRBV9; 7 bases map to TRBD2. V was clipped by 5 bases and J by 5 bases; unmatched bases: 13. The CDR3 covers 15 residues. Germline V gene data show CDR1 as SGDLS and CDR2 as YYNGEE. The CDR3 loop is CASSPDGRGSDEQYF. The DNA of the CDR3 is TGTGCCAGCAGTCCGGACGGGCGGGGGTCCGACGAGCAGTACTTC.

The chain links TRBV25-1 to TRBJ1-4; D not certain. Germline V CDR1 and CDR2: MGHDK, SYGVNS. This CDR3 region has 13 residues. The V and J ends lost 5 bases and 3 bases respectively, with 7 bases between them. CDR3 residues: CASSPDSNEKLFF. The CDR3 DNA is TGTGCCAGCAGTCCTGACTCTAATGAAAAACTGTTTTTT. Drawing the rest from reference TRBV25-1 and TRBJ1-4, the complete variable domain is EADIYQTPRYLVIGTGKKITLECSQTMGHDKMYWYQQDPGMELHLIHYSYGVNSTEKGDLSSESTVSRIRTEHFPLTLESARPSHTSQYLCASSPDSNEKLFFGSGTQLSVL.

This clone was seen a single time. The V gene is TRBV7-3, the J gene TRBJ1-1, with D unclear. CDR3 size: 14 residues. The germline V gene encodes CDR1 SGHTA and CDR2 FQGTGA. Between the trimmed V and J ends, which lost 5 bases and 1 base, there was a span of 11 bases. CDR3 in DNA: TGTGCCAGCAGCCTGCTGGGCAGGAACACTGAAGCTTTCTTT. This gives the protein CASSLLGRNTEAFF.

The gene calls are TRBV2 and TRBJ2-1; the match to TRBD2 covers 10 bases. Germline V gene lookup returns CDR1 SNHLY and CDR2 FYNNEI. The CDR3 runs to 15 residues. Germline trimming cut 5 bases from V and 3 bases from J; bases unmatched to any gene: 4. The CDR3 spells CASSSRTSGYNEQFF. CDR3 nucleotide sequence: TGTGCCAGCAGTTCCCGGACTAGCGGCTACAATGAGCAGTTCTTC.

The chain couples TRBV6-5 to TRBJ1-2; TRBD1 might be the D (6 bases). Per germline, CDR1 MNHEY and CDR2 SVGAGI. Trimming left V 8 bases short and J 5 bases short, with 12 bases between. This CDR3 region has 12 residues. CDR3 amino acids: CASSNREYGYTF. CDR3 DNA: TGTGCCAGCTCAAACAGGGAGTATGGCTACACCTTC.

The J gene is TRBJ2-5, the V gene TRBV2, with TRBD2 matching 8 bases. Germline loops: CDR1 SNHLY, CDR2 FYNNEI. V shed 5 bases, J shed 5 bases, and the junction held 7 bases outside the gene matches. This CDR3 contains 14 residues. CDR3 bases: TGTGCCAGCAGTCGGGCGGGGGGCGCCGAGACCCAGTACTTC. Encoded protein: CASSRAGGAETQYF.